This entry lists 12 T cell receptor beta chains sequenced from one sample in a study of blood T cell repertoires in COVID-19 (dated by TCRdb to the early 2020s). Library generation was performed with the immunoSEQ multiplex PCR assay. Held by TCRdb, this immuneACCESS table contains in-frame sequences only and omits some clones. Under half of the omission traces to an unresolved V gene where checked; the cause of the rest is unknown. This sample is represented by 200,000 to 250,000 clones; 82% of them were singletons. About 4.4% of the sample comes from the top ten. The sequencing sample was made of peripheral blood. The receptors were sampled from a woman in her 70s with acute or convalescent COVID-19.

V and J are TRBV18 and TRBJ2-1; 7 bases line up with TRBD1. The CDR3 sequence is 14 residues long. The V gene's germline CDR1 is KGHSH and CDR2 LQKENI. The junction had 8 bases not matched to a gene; V was cut back by 4 bases and J by 8 bases. CDR3 DNA sequence: TGTGCCAGCTCACAACAACAGGGGCTCGATGAGCAGTTCTTC. Translating it yields CASSQQQGLDEQFF. The variable domain in full, with the rest retrieved from reference TRBV18 and TRBJ2-1, is NAGVMQNPRHLVRRRGQEARLRCSPMKGHSHVYWYRQLPEEGLKFMVYLQKENIIDESGMPKERFSAEFPKEGPSILRIQQVVRGDSAAYFCASSQQQGLDEQFFGPGTRLTVL.

This chain connects TRBV10-3 to TRBJ1-1; D unresolved. V dropped 3 bases and J dropped 1 base, with 6 bases sitting between them. This CDR3 has 13 amino acids. Germline CDR1 reads ENHRY; CDR2 reads SYGVKD. The DNA for the CDR3 is TGTGCCATCAGTGAAGTTAGGAACACTGAAGCTTTCTTT. Its translation is CAISEVRNTEAFF.

This clone has only one observation. V is TRBV24-1 and J is TRBJ1-1; 8 nucleotides match TRBD1. Germline V gene data show CDR1 as KGHDR and CDR2 as SFDVKD. Trimming removed 6 bases from V and 0 bases from J; junction bases left unmatched: 8. This CDR3 has 16 amino acids. The CDR3: CATSPGTGQMNTEAFF. CDR3 bases: TGTGCCACCAGTCCCGGGACAGGCCAAATGAACACTGAAGCTTTCTTT.

The chain recombines TRBV12-3 or TRBV12-4 with TRBJ1-1; no clear D gene. This CDR3 region has 13 residues. The V end was cut by 1 base, the J end by 11 bases, with 14 bases between. The CDR3 DNA follows: TGTGCCAGCAGTTTAGTTTCTGCAGTAATTGCTTTCTTT. It codes for CASSLVSAVIAFF.

The chain joins TRBV3-1 (or the pseudogene TRBV3-2) to TRBJ1-5, with TRBD1 identical over 8 bases. V dropped 3 bases and J dropped 2; count of bases not matched to a gene: 6. The CDR3 has 16 residues. The germline gives CDR1 LGHDT, CDR2 YNNKEL (reference sequence). CDR3 sequence: CASSHSGTGGNQPQHF. The DNA for the CDR3 is TGTGCCAGCAGCCACTCCGGGACAGGAGGCAATCAGCCCCAGCATTTT.

V usage is TRBV6-5 and J usage is TRBJ1-2, with TRBD1 as a possible D gene (6 bases). The CDR3 length is 12 residues. The germline gives CDR1 MNHEY, CDR2 SVGAGI. Trimming cost V 1 base and J 8 bases, with 8 bases left between them. The CDR3 DNA is TGTGCCAGCAGTTACTGGGGGGGCGGCTACACCTTC. Protein sequence: CASSYWGGGYTF.

Turning to this clone: The germline gene is not matched at one end of the junction; a read error may be the cause. The chain combines TRBV12-3 or TRBV12-4 with TRBJ1-1, with D perhaps matching TRBD1 (5 bases). The CDR3 runs 13 residues. CDR3 in amino acids: CASRPGPRALRSF. In DNA form, the CDR3 reads TGTGCCAGCAGGCCGGGCCCCAGGGCCCTCAGAAGCTTT.

The chain uses TRBV5-1 and TRBJ2-7; weak D call: TRBD2 (6 bases). The germline V gene encodes CDR1 SGHRS and CDR2 YFSETQ. The ends were cut back, 4 bases at V and 2 bases at J, with 22 bases in the middle. This CDR3 is built from 17 residues. The CDR3 DNA reads TGCGCCAGCAGCAAGCGGGCCGTCCCGGGCACTACCTACGAGCAGTACTTC. Its protein is CASSKRAVPGTTYEQYF.

The chain combines TRBV18 with TRBJ1-1, with 8 nucleotides matching TRBD1. The CDR3 sequence is 16 residues long. V lost 3 bases and J lost 0; bases outside the gene matches: 6. The germline V gene encodes CDR1 KGHSH and CDR2 LQKENI. CDR3: CASSPPGQAMNTEAFF. The CDR3 DNA sequence: TGTGCCAGCTCACCGCCGGGACAGGCCATGAACACTGAAGCTTTCTTT.

The genes are TRBV6-5 and TRBJ2-1, with 8 bases aligning to TRBD2. The CDR3 totals 15 residues. V trimming: 5 bases; J trimming: 5 bases; junction bases outside the gene matches: 8. Germline V gene lookup returns CDR1 MNHEY and CDR2 SVGAGI. The DNA for the CDR3 is TGTGCCAGCAGTCGGCCGGCGGGGGGCAACAATGAGCAGTTCTTC. This encodes CASSRPAGGNNEQFF.

The chain is built from TRBV7-2 and TRBJ1-2; 8 nucleotides line up with TRBD1. This CDR3 is 17 amino acids long. The ends lost 5 bases at V and 4 bases at J; junction bases unmatched: 15. Looked up from germline, CDR1 is SGHTA and CDR2 is FQGNSA. Here the CDR3 DNA reads TGTGCCAGCAGCCTCGGGACAGGTCAAATCGGGGGCTATGGCTACACCTTC. This codes for CASSLGTGQIGGYGYTF.

This clone was detected once. V gene TRBV7-9 combines with J gene TRBJ1-5, with D hard to call. Germline CDR1 SEHNR, CDR2 FQNEAQ (reference sequence). CDR3 size: 14 residues. V lost 1 base, J lost 7 bases, and 11 bases lay in between. Here the CDR3 reads CASSLGGWRQPQHF. CDR3 nucleotide sequence: TGTGCCAGCAGCTTAGGAGGTTGGCGACAGCCCCAGCATTTT.